This T cell receptor beta chain was captured by sequencing in a study of shared clonotypes between healthy human individuals. The germline V gene encodes CDR1 MDHEN and CDR2 SYDVKM. The CDR3 is 11 residues long. V was pared by 6 bases and J by 8 bases, with 10 bases between. Study processing details: Filtering of immunoSEQ junctional sequences could not match full-length read filtering. Sequencing was performed with immunoSEQ multiplex PCR; in TCRdb, only in-frame clones are kept and a portion is missing. V, J and clone size were drawn from that table, and D and trimming were deduced from the DNA. Of roughly 1,000,000 clones listed, about 80% are singletons.

Sequencing was performed on memory CD4+ T cells from PBMCs. Stated subset: CD45RA-negative fraction. The V call is TRBV28, the J call TRBJ1-2; D is undetermined. This receptor was obtained from a man aged 18 to 30 in good health. Some clones in this sample may be carry-over from other donors' samples. CDR3 in amino acids: CASRTTRGYTF. DNA for the CDR3: TGTGCCAGCAGAACTACTCGGGGCTACACCTTC.